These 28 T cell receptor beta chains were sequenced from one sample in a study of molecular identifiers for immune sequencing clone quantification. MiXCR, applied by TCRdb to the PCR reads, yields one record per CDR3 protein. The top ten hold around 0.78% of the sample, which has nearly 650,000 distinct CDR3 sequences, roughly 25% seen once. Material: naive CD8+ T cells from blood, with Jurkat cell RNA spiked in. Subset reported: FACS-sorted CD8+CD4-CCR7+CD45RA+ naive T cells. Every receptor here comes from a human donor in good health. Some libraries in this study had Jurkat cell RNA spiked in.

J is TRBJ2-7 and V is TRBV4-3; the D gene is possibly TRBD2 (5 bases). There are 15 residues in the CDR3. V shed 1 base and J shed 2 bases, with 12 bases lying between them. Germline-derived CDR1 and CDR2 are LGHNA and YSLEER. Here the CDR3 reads CASSQAASLAYEQYF. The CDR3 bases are TGCGCCAGCAGCCAAGCGGCTAGCCTAGCCTACGAGCAGTACTTC.

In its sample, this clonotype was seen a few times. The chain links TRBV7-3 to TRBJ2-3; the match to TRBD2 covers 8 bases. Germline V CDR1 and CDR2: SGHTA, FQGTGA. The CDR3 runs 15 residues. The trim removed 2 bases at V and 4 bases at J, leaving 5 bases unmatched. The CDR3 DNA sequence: TGTGCCAGCAGCTTATCTGGACTAGCTTCAGATACGCAGTATTTT. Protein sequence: CASSLSGLASDTQYF. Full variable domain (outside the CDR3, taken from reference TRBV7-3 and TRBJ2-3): GAGVSQTPSNKVTEKGKYVELRCDPISGHTALYWYRQSLGQGPEFLIYFQGTGAADDSGLPNDRFFAVRPEGSVSTLKIQRTERGDSAVYLCASSLSGLASDTQYFGPGTRLTVL.

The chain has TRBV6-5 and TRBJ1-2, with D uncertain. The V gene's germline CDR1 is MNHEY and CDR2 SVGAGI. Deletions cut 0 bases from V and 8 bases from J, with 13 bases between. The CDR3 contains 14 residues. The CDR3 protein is CASSYSSPSEGYTF. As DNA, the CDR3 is TGTGCCAGCAGTTACTCGAGTCCCTCAGAGGGCTACACCTTC.

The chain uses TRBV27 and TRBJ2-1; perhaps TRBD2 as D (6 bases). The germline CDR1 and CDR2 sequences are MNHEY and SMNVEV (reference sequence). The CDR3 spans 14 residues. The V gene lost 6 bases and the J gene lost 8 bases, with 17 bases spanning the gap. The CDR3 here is CASSPGLQIHEQFF. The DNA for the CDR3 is TGTGCCAGCAGCCCGGGACTTCAAATCCATGAGCAGTTCTTC.

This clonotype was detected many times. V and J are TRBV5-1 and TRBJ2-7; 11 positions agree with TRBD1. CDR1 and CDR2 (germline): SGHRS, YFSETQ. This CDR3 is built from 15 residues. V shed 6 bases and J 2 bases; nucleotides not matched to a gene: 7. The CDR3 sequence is CASNDGGQGAYEQYF. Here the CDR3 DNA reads TGCGCCAGCAACGATGGGGGACAGGGGGCCTACGAGCAGTACTTC. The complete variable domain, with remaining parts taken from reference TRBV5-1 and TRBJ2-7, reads KAGVTQTPRYLIKTRGQQVTLSCSPISGHRSVSWYQQTPGQGLQFLFEYFSETQRNKGNFPGRFSGRQFSNSRSEMNVSTLELGDSALYLCASNDGGQGAYEQYFGPGTRLTVT.

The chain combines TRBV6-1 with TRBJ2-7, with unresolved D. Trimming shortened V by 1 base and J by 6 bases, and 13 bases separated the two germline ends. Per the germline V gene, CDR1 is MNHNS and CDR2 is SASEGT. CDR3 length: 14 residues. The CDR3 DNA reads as TGTGCCAGCAGTGAAGTCCGCCAGACTCGCGAGCAGTACTTC. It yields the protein CASSEVRQTREQYF.

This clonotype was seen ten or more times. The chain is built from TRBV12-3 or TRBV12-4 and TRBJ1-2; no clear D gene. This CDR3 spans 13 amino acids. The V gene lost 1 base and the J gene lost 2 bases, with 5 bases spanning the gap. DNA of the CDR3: TGTGCCAGCAGTTTAGGCAGCAACTATGGCTACACCTTC. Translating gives CASSLGSNYGYTF.

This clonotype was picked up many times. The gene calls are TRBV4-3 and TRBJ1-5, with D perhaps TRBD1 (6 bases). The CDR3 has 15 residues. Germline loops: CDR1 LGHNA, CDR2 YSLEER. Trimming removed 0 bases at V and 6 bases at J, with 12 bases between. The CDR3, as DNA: TGCGCCAGCAGCCAAGATCTAGGGGGAGGTCAGCCCCAGCATTTT. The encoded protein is CASSQDLGGGQPQHF.

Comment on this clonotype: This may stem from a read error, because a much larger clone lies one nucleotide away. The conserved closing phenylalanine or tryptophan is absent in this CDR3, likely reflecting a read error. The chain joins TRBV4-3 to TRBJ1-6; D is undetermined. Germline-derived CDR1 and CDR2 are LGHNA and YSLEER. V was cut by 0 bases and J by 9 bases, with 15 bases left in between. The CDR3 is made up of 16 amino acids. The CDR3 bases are TGCGCCAGCAGCCAAGACTCCGCACAGACAATTTCACCCCTCCACTCT. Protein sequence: CASSQDSAQTISPLHS.

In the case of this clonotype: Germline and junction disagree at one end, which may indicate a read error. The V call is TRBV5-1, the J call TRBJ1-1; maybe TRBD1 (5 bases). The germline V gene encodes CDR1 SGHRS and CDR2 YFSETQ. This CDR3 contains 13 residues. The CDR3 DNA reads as TGCTCCAGCAGCTTGGCAGGGTACACTGAAGCTTTCTTT. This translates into CSSSLAGYTEAFF.

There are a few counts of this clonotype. Written as DNA, the CDR3 is TGCAGTGCTACTGACGGCGGGGCGATCCAAGAGACCCAGTACTTC. This encodes CSATDGGAIQETQYF. This chain uses TRBV20-1 with TRBJ2-5, with D possibly being TRBD2 (6 bases). V gave up 4 bases and J gave up 1 base, with 16 bases separating them. Germline lookup yields CDR1 DFQATT and CDR2 SNEGSKA (reference sequence). The CDR3 has 15 residues.

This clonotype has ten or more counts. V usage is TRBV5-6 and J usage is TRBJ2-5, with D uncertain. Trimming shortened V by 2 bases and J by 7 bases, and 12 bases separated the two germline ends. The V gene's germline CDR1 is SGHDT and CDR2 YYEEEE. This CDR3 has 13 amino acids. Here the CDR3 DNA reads TGTGCCAGCAGCTTTGGGGTGGTAGGGACCCAGTACTTC. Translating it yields CASSFGVVGTQYF.

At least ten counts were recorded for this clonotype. DNA for the CDR3: TGTGCCAGCAGTGAATCCGACAGCGACTACAATGAGCAGTTCTTC. Translated: CASSESDSDYNEQFF. This chain connects TRBV25-1 to TRBJ2-1; possible D gene TRBD1, 5 bases. The germline gives CDR1 MGHDK, CDR2 SYGVNS. The CDR3 is 15 residues long. V was cut by 1 base and J by 3 bases, with 10 bases left in between.

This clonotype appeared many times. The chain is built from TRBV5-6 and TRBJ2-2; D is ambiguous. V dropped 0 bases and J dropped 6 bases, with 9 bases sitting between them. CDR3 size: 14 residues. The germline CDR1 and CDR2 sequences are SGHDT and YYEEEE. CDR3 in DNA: TGTGCCAGCAGCTTGGCGTATGGAGCCGGGGAGCTGTTTTTT. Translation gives CASSLAYGAGELFF.

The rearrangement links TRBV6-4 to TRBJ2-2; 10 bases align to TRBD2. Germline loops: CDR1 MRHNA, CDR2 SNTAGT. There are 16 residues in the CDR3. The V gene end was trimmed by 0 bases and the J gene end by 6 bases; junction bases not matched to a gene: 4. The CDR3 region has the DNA TGTGCCAGCAGTGACTCTTCAGCGGGAGGGTCCGGGGAGCTGTTTTTT. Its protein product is CASSDSSAGGSGELFF.

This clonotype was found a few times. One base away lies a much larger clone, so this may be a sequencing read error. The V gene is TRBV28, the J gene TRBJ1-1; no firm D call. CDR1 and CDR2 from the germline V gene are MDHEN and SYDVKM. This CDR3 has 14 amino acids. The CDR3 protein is CASSFDVADTGAFF. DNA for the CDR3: TGTGCCAGCAGTTTTGATGTGGCAGACACTGGAGCTTTCTTT.

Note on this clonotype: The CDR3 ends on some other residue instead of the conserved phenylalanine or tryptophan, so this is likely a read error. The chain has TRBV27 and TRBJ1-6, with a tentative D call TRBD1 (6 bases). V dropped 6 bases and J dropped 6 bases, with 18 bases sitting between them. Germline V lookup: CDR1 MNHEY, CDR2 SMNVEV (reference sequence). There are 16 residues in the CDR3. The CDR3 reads CASRYTTGGANSPLHL. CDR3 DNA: TGTGCCAGCAGATACACCACCGGGGGGGCTAATTCACCCCTCCACCTT.

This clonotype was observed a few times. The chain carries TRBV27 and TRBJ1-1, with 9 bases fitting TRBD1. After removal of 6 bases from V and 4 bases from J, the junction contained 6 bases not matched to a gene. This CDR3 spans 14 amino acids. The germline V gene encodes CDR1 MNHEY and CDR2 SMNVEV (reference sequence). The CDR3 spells CASRTQGAGTEAFF. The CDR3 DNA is TGTGCCAGCAGGACACAGGGGGCGGGCACTGAAGCTTTCTTT.

The CDR3: CASSWRSRGTEAFF. The DNA of the CDR3 is TGTGCCAGCAGTTGGCGGAGCCGGGGTACTGAAGCTTTCTTT. This rearrangement joins TRBV6-2 or TRBV6-3 to TRBJ1-1; D remains unclear. Looked up from germline, CDR1 is MNHEY and CDR2 is SVGEGT. Trimming took 4 bases from V and 5 from J, leaving 14 bases between them. There are 14 residues in the CDR3.

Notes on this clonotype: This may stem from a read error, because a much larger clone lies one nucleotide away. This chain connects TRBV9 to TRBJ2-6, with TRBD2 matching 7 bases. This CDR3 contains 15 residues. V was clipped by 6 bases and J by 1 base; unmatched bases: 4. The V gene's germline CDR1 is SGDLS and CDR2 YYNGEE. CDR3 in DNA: TGTGCCAGCACCGGGGGGATGTCTGGGGCCAACGTCCTGACTTTC. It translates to CASTGGMSGANVLTF.

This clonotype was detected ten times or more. This CDR3 reads CSARGGLAEYQETQYF. The CDR3 nucleotides read TGCAGTGCTAGGGGAGGACTAGCGGAGTACCAAGAGACCCAGTACTTC. V and J are TRBV20-1 and TRBJ2-5, with 10 positions matching TRBD2. CDR3 length equals 16 residues. Per germline, CDR1 DFQATT and CDR2 SNEGSKA (reference sequence). The junction had 7 bases not matched to a gene; V was cut back by 3 bases and J by 0 bases.

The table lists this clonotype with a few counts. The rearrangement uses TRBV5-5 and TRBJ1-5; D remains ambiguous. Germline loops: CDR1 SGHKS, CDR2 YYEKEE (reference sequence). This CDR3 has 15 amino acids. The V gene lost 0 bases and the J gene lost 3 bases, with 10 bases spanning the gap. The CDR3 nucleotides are TGTGCCAGCAGCTTGGTGGTGCCTACCAATCAGCCCCAGCATTTT. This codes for CASSLVVPTNQPQHF.

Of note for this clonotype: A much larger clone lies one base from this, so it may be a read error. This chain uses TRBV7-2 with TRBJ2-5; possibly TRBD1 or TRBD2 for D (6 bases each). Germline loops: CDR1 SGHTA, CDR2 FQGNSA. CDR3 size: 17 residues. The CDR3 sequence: CASSLVVLGGPVETPYF. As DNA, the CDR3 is TGTGCCAGCAGCTTAGTCGTTCTAGGGGGGCCGGTGGAGACCCCGTACTTC.

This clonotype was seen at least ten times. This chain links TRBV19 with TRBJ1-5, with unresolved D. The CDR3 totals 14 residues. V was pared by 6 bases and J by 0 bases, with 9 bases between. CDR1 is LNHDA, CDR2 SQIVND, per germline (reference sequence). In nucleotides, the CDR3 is TGTGCCAGTAGGACCACGGTTAGCAATCAGCCCCAGCATTTT. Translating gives CASRTTVSNQPQHF.

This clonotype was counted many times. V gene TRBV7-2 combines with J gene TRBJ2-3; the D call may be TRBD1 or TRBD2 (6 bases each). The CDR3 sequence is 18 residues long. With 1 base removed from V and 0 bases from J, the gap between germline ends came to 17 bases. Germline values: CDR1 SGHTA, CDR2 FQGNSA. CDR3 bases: TGTGCCAGCAGCTTAGTGAGGGGGGCGGCCTACAGCACAGATACGCAGTATTTT. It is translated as CASSLVRGAAYSTDTQYF. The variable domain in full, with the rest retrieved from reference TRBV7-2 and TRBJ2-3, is GAGVSQSPSNKVTEKGKDVELRCDPISGHTALYWYRQSLGQGLEFLIYFQGNSAPDKSGLPSDRFSAERTGGSVSTLTIQRTQQEDSAVYLCASSLVRGAAYSTDTQYFGPGTRLTVL.

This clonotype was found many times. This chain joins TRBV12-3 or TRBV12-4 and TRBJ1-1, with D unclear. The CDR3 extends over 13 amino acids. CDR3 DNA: TGTGCTTTAGACCGCGCTAGGAACACTGAAGCTTTCTTT. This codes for CALDRARNTEAFF.

The CDR3 protein is CASSASGVSTDTQYF. DNA for the CDR3: TGTGCCAGCAGCGCCAGCGGGGTTAGCACAGATACGCAGTATTTT. The V and J genes are TRBV9 and TRBJ2-3; 7 bases fit TRBD2. J gave up 0 bases and V 3 bases, and 4 bases lay outside the gene matches. CDR1 and CDR2 (germline): SGDLS, YYNGEE. This CDR3 contains 15 residues.

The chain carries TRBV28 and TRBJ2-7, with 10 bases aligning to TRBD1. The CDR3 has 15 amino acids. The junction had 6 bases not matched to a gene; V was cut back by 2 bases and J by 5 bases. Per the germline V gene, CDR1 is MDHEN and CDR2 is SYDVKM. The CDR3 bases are TGTGCCAGCAGTTTAGGGACAGGGGTTTTGGACGAGCAGTACTTC. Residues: CASSLGTGVLDEQYF.